This T cell receptor (beta chain) was sequenced in a study of T cells in narcolepsy. About the study: Healthy controls were enrolled alongside patients with narcolepsy type 1 or type 2.

Assay: immunoSEQ multiplex PCR; the TCRdb copy retains only in-frame clones and omits some. The data show 27,000 or so clones, about 89% seen once. Study results and limitations: Healthy controls reportedly lacked the autoreactive clonotypes serially found in patients' blood. Some memory CD4+ repertoires had no autoreactive clone sequences. Same-patient CSF and blood CD4+ T cell clonotypes included HCRT-specific and TRIB2-specific autoreactive ones.

This CDR3 has 15 residues. Trimming cost V 5 bases and J 6 bases, with 17 bases left between them. Germline V lookup: CDR1 SGHTA, CDR2 FQGNSA. Regarding this clone: Antigen: not known.

The source of this sequence is a human donor in good health. The chain carries TRBV7-2 and TRBJ2-1; D gene unclear. Sample: memory (CD45RA-) CD4+ T cells from blood. The DNA of the CDR3 is TGTGCCAGCAGCCCTTCACGGGTTCTGCGCAATGAGCAGTTCTTC. This sequence encodes CASSPSRVLRNEQFF. Full variable domain (missing parts from reference TRBV7-2 and TRBJ2-1): GAGVSQSPSNKVTEKGKDVELRCDPISGHTALYWYRQSLGQGLEFLIYFQGNSAPDKSGLPSDRFSAERTGGSVSTLTIQRTQQEDSAVYLCASSPSRVLRNEQFFGPGTRLTVL.